One sample yielded the 27 T cell receptor beta chains listed below, sequenced in a study of T cells in localized non-small cell lung cancer. Clones were sequenced by immunoSEQ multiplex PCR, and TCRdb holds only the in-frame ones, with some missing. Of 9,600 or so clones in the sample, about 90% were seen once. The material was peripheral blood, obtained before any cancer treatment. These receptors all come from a male donor aged 60 or over with stage III squamous cell lung carcinoma.

The chain combines TRBV7-2 with TRBJ2-2; 8 bases fit TRBD1. Germline loops: CDR1 SGHTA, CDR2 FQGNSA. The CDR3 is made up of 15 amino acids. V lost 4 bases, J lost 5 bases, and 6 bases stayed unmatched. CDR3 residues: CASSSSQGGTGELFF. For the CDR3, the DNA is TGTGCCAGCAGCTCCTCACAGGGGGGAACCGGGGAGCTGTTTTTT.

This chain joins TRBV7-2 and TRBJ2-1; no firm D call. Germline lookup yields CDR1 SGHTA and CDR2 FQGNSA. This CDR3 spans 11 amino acids. The V and J ends lost 5 bases and 7 bases respectively, with 6 bases between them. This CDR3 reads CASSPKNEQFF. The DNA for the CDR3 is TGTGCCAGCAGCCCCAAGAATGAGCAGTTCTTC.

V and J are TRBV18 and TRBJ1-5; D is perhaps TRBD1 (5 bases). The CDR3 totals 13 residues. The V and J ends lost 6 bases and 0 bases respectively, with 6 bases between them. CDR1 KGHSH and CDR2 LQKENI come from the germline V gene. CDR3: CASSTVSNQPQHF. For the CDR3, the DNA is TGTGCCAGCTCGACAGTTAGCAATCAGCCCCAGCATTTT.

This clone was seen a few times. V gene TRBV7-6 combines with J gene TRBJ1-5, with D possibly matching TRBD1 (6 bases). The CDR3 runs to 14 residues. Trimming removed 0 bases at V and 4 bases at J, with 7 bases between. Germline V gene lookup returns CDR1 SGHVS and CDR2 FNYEAQ. This chain's CDR3 is CASSLAGGNQPQHF. CDR3 DNA sequence: TGTGCCAGCAGCTTAGCAGGGGGTAATCAGCCCCAGCATTTT.

The genes are TRBV5-1 and TRBJ1-1; the D gene is possibly TRBD1 (5 bases). CDR1 and CDR2 from the germline V gene are SGHRS and YFSETQ. Deletions cut 3 bases from V and 3 bases from J, with 12 bases between. This CDR3 comprises 14 residues. This chain's CDR3 is CASSSRVQDTEAFF. DNA of the CDR3: TGCGCCAGCAGCTCCAGGGTCCAGGACACTGAAGCTTTCTTT.

The V and J genes are TRBV5-1 and TRBJ1-1; D remains ambiguous. Trimming removed 0 bases from V and 6 bases from J, with 15 bases in between. Germline CDR1 is SGHRS and CDR2 is YFSETQ. The CDR3 extends over 15 amino acids. This CDR3 is CASSLGGRFEPEAFF. The CDR3 DNA reads as TGCGCCAGCAGCTTGGGTGGCAGATTTGAGCCTGAAGCTTTCTTT.

The chain is built from TRBV7-9 and TRBJ2-3, with 9 bases fitting TRBD2. The V and J ends lost 5 bases and 5 bases, in that order; junction bases with no gene match: 8. CDR1 is SEHNR and CDR2 is FQNEAQ in the germline V gene (reference sequence). The CDR3 spans 15 residues. The CDR3 DNA follows: TGTGCCAGCAGCCATGGGGCGGGGGGGAGAGATACGCAGTATTTT. Translated, it gives CASSHGAGGRDTQYF.

The V call is TRBV29-1, the J call TRBJ1-5; D may be TRBD1 (5 bases). V gave up 3 bases and J gave up 11 bases, with 11 bases separating them. This CDR3 region has 11 residues. CDR1 and CDR2 (germline): SQVTM, ANQGSEA. CDR3 nucleotide sequence: TGCAGCGTTGATGGGGGTGGGTCCCAGCATTTT. Translating it yields CSVDGGGSQHF.

The J gene is TRBJ1-2, the V gene TRBV5-1, with a weak D call TRBD1 (5 bases). The CDR3 runs to 14 residues. V was pared by 0 bases and J by 3 bases, with 9 bases between. Germline V lookup: CDR1 SGHRS, CDR2 YFSETQ. This CDR3 is CASSLAGSDYGYTF. The CDR3 DNA is TGCGCCAGCAGCTTGGCAGGGAGCGACTATGGCTACACCTTC.

This chain connects TRBV5-1 to TRBJ2-5, with D uncertain. This CDR3 spans 14 amino acids. In germline, CDR1 is SGHRS, CDR2 YFSETQ. V lost 2 bases, J lost 1 base, and 9 bases lay in between. CDR3 DNA: TGCGCCAGCAGCTTATGGACCTCCCAAGAGACCCAGTACTTC. Translated, it gives CASSLWTSQETQYF.

The V and J genes are TRBV7-9 and TRBJ1-2; 8 bases are a match to TRBD1. CDR1 is SEHNR and CDR2 is FQNEAQ in the germline V gene (reference sequence). The CDR3 is 13 amino acids. V lost 4 bases and J lost 3; bases outside the gene matches: 1. The CDR3 protein is CASSSTGDYGYTF. In nucleotides, the CDR3 is TGTGCCAGCAGCTCGACAGGGGACTATGGCTACACCTTC.

This sequence joins TRBV14 and TRBJ2-1, with D uncertain. This CDR3 is 17 amino acids long. Germline CDR1 SGHDN, CDR2 FVKESK. The V end lost 6 bases, the J end lost 6 bases, and 24 bases lay between the germline ends. The CDR3 sequence: CASSHPPPLGSLNEQFF. DNA for the CDR3: TGTGCCAGCAGTCACCCCCCCCCTCTGGGAAGCCTCAATGAGCAGTTCTTC.

The chain links TRBV2 to TRBJ1-2; 8 bases fit TRBD1. Losses at the gene ends were 4 bases for V and 8 bases for J; bases not matched to a gene: 6. The CDR3 extends over 13 amino acids. Germline V gives CDR1 SNHLY, CDR2 FYNNEI. For the CDR3, the DNA is TGTGCCAGCAGTGGGGACAGGCCAGGCGGCTACACCTTC. It encodes CASSGDRPGGYTF.

The gene calls are TRBV19 and TRBJ1-2, with 7 nucleotides matching TRBD1. The CDR3 contains 14 residues. Germline V gene data show CDR1 as LNHDA and CDR2 as SQIVND (reference sequence). Germline trimming cut 7 bases from V and 3 bases from J; bases unmatched to any gene: 8. The CDR3 region is CASTRDRDYYGYTF. CDR3 nucleotides: TGTGCCAGTACCCGAGACAGGGATTACTATGGCTACACCTTC.

J is TRBJ2-3 and V is TRBV7-9, with 10 bases aligning to TRBD2. This CDR3 has 16 residues. V dropped 3 bases and J dropped 2; count of bases not matched to a gene: 5. Germline-derived CDR1 and CDR2 are SEHNR and FQNEAQ (reference sequence). CDR3 region: CASSFNSGGNTDTQYF. CDR3 nucleotide sequence: TGTGCCAGCAGCTTTAATAGCGGGGGGAACACAGATACGCAGTATTTT.

V is TRBV6-1 and J is TRBJ2-7; 8 bases align to TRBD1. V trimming: 5 bases; J trimming: 5 bases; junction bases outside the gene matches: 8. The CDR3 totals 14 residues. The V gene's germline CDR1 is MNHNS and CDR2 SASEGT. As DNA, the CDR3 is TGTGCCAGCAGTCCGCGGACAGGGATAGACGAGCAGTACTTC. This encodes CASSPRTGIDEQYF.

The rearrangement uses TRBV7-3 and TRBJ1-1; 10 bases line up with TRBD1. This CDR3 is 13 amino acids long. V was pared by 3 bases and J by 7 bases, with 2 bases of the junction left unmatched. CDR1 and CDR2 (germline): SGHTA, FQGTGA. The DNA of the CDR3 is TGTGCCAGCAGCTTTGGACAGGGGGGTGAAGCTTTCTTT. Translation gives CASSFGQGGEAFF.

This rearrangement joins TRBV5-4 to TRBJ1-3; tentatively, D is TRBD1 (6 bases). V was trimmed by 5 bases and J by 0 bases, leaving 12 bases between them. Germline CDR1 SGHNT, CDR2 YYREEE (reference sequence). There are 15 residues in the CDR3. This chain's CDR3 is CASSPTGASGNTIYF. CDR3 bases: TGTGCCAGCAGTCCGACAGGAGCCTCTGGAAACACCATATATTTT.

In its sample, this clone is medium-sized. The chain recombines TRBV7-3 with TRBJ2-1; D call uncertain. V gave up 5 bases and J gave up 2 bases, with 19 bases separating them. Germline V gene data show CDR1 as SGHTA and CDR2 as FQGTGA. This CDR3 spans 17 amino acids. CDR3 coding DNA: TGTGCCAGCAGCAACAACCTTTTAGTCCCCGCCTACAATGAGCAGTTCTTC. This translates into CASSNNLLVPAYNEQFF.

This clone turned up a few times. This chain joins TRBV18 and TRBJ1-1; maybe TRBD1 (6 bases). The CDR3 is made up of 14 amino acids. V shed 6 bases and J shed 6 bases, with 17 bases lying between them. Germline V gives CDR1 KGHSH, CDR2 LQKENI. CDR3: CASSWGQGESEAFF. CDR3 sequence (DNA): TGTGCCAGCTCCTGGGGGCAGGGCGAGTCTGAAGCTTTCTTT. The full variable domain, rest sourced from reference TRBV18 and TRBJ1-1, is NAGVMQNPRHLVRRRGQEARLRCSPMKGHSHVYWYRQLPEEGLKFMVYLQKENIIDESGMPKERFSAEFPKEGPSILRIQQVVRGDSAAYFCASSWGQGESEAFFGQGTRLTVV.

This clone was counted only a few times. This chain links TRBV19 with TRBJ2-7; unclear D gene. The CDR3 has 15 amino acids. Looked up from germline, CDR1 is LNHDA and CDR2 is SQIVND (reference sequence). Trimming removed 1 base at V and 3 bases at J, with 13 bases between. CDR3 DNA sequence: TGTGCCAGTAGTATAGCGGGTTGGATCGGCTACGAGCAGTACTTC. Translation: CASSIAGWIGYEQYF.

The chain combines TRBV5-1 with TRBJ1-6; 9 bases match TRBD1. Per germline, CDR1 SGHRS and CDR2 YFSETQ. Trimming took 4 bases from V and 6 from J; bases not matched to a gene: 11. The CDR3 is 17 residues long. This CDR3 reads CASSTSGQGLINSPLHF. The CDR3 DNA reads TGCGCCAGCAGCACTTCGGGACAGGGTCTTATTAATTCACCCCTCCACTTT.

The chain combines TRBV19 with TRBJ1-3; D not resolved. In germline, CDR1 is LNHDA, CDR2 SQIVND (reference sequence). Trimming removed 4 bases at V and 0 bases at J, with 10 bases between. This CDR3 spans 15 amino acids. The CDR3 bases are TGTGCCAGTAGTACCTACGAGAGCTCTGGAAACACCATATATTTT. Protein sequence: CASSTYESSGNTIYF.

The chain is built from TRBV5-5 and TRBJ2-2; the D gene is possibly TRBD1 (5 bases). V was cut by 4 bases and J by 3 bases, with 13 bases left in between. Germline V CDR1 and CDR2: SGHKS, YYEKEE (reference sequence). The length of the CDR3 is 15 residues. Here the CDR3 DNA reads TGTGCCAGCAGCATCAGGGTTCCTGACACCGGGGAGCTGTTTTTT. It codes for CASSIRVPDTGELFF.

The chain joins TRBV20-1 to TRBJ2-1, with D unclear. The CDR3 runs to 11 residues. Looked up from germline, CDR1 is DFQATT and CDR2 is SNEGSKA (reference sequence). With 2 bases removed from V and 4 bases from J, the gap between germline ends came to 3 bases. For the CDR3, the DNA is TGCAGTGCTAGAAAGTACAATGAGCAGTTCTTC. This gives the protein CSARKYNEQFF.

The gene calls are TRBV2 and TRBJ2-3; TRBD2 matches 7 bases. Trimming at V came to 3 bases and at J to 1 base, leaving 7 bases not matched to a gene. This CDR3 region has 16 residues. The germline V gene encodes CDR1 SNHLY and CDR2 FYNNEI. The CDR3 DNA follows: TGTGCCAGCAGTGAGGGTCGAGCGGGGCGCACAGATACGCAGTATTTT. It yields the protein CASSEGRAGRTDTQYF.

This chain connects TRBV28 to TRBJ2-7; D tentatively fits TRBD1 or TRBD2 (7 bases each). The CDR3 extends over 15 amino acids. Trimming left V 3 bases short and J 3 bases short, with 15 bases between. Germline V CDR1 and CDR2: MDHEN, SYDVKM. The CDR3 DNA sequence: TGTGCCAGCAGTTTGGGGGAGGGGGCCCACTACGAGCAGTACTTC. Amino acid sequence: CASSLGEGAHYEQYF.